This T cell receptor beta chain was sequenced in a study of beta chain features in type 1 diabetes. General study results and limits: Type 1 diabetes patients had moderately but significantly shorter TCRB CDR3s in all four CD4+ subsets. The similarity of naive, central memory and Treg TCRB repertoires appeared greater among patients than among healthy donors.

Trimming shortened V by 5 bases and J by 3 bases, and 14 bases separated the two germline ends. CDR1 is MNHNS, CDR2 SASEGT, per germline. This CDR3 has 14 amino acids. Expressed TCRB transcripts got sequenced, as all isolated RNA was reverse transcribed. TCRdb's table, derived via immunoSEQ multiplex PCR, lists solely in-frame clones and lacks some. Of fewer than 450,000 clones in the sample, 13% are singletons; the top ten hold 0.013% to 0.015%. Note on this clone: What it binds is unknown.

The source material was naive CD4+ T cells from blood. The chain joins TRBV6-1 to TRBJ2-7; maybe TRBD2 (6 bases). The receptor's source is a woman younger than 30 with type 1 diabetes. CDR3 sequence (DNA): TGTGCCAGCAGTCCGGGACTCACGGGCTACGAGCAGTACTTC. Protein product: CASSPGLTGYEQYF.